This T cell receptor beta chain originates from a study of CD8+ T cells in alopecia areata. TCR sequencing used cDNA made by reverse transcription of extracted RNA. Data came from immunoSEQ multiplex PCR; TCRdb stores just in-frame clones and leaves some out. This sample yields 40,000 to 45,000 clones, of which around nine tenths are seen a single time; 18% belongs to the top ten. Deletions cut 1 base from V and 8 bases from J, with 11 bases between. CDR1 and CDR2 from the germline V gene are MDHEN and SYDVKM. This CDR3 is built from 13 residues. Study results and caveats: For lesional scalp, especially alopecia totalis/universalis, clonality was higher than in normal scalp. For patients receiving tofacitinib, scalp clonality and expanded CD8+ clones among the top 100 significantly decreased. Persistence of many expanded lesional clones was seen in scalp and blood during tofacitinib.

Treatment of the sample: oral pan-JAK inhibitor, 5-10 mg twice daily. Of note for this clone: The antigen is not known.

Sequenced here: CD8+ T cells sorted from blood, sampled at week 24, from a patient treated with tofacitinib. The receptor was derived from a human donor with alopecia areata. The rearrangement uses TRBV28 and TRBJ2-5, with D hard to call. CDR3 sequence (DNA): TGTGCCAGCAGTTTATACCCGCCGGTAACCCAGTACTTC. Protein: CASSLYPPVTQYF.